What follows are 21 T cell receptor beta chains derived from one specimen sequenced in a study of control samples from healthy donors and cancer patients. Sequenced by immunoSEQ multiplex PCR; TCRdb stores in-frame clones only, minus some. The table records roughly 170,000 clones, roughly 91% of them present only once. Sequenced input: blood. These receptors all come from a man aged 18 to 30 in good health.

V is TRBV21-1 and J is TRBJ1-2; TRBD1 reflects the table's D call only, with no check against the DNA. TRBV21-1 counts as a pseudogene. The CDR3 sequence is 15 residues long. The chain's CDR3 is CASSKGGRAVNGYTF. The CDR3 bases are TGTGCCAGCAGCAAAGGGGGCAGGGCCGTCAATGGCTACACCTTC.

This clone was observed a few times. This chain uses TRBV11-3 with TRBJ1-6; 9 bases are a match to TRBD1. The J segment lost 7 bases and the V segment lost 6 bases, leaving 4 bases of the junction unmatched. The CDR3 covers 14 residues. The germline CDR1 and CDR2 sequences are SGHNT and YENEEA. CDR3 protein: CASSSQGANSPLHF. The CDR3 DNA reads TGTGCCAGCAGTTCACAGGGGGCCAATTCACCCCTCCACTTT.

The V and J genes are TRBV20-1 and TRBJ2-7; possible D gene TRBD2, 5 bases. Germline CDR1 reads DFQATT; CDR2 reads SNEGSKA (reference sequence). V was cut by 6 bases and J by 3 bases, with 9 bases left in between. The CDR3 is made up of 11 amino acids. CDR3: CSALGDYEQYF. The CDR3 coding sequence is TGCAGTGCCTTGGGAGACTACGAGCAGTACTTC.

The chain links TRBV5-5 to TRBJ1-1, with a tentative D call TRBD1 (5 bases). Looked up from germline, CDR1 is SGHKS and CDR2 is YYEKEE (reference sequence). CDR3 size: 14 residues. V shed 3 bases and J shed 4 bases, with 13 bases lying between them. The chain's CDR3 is CASSYSRGGTEAFF. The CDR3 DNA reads TGTGCCAGCAGCTACTCTAGGGGAGGCACTGAAGCTTTCTTT.

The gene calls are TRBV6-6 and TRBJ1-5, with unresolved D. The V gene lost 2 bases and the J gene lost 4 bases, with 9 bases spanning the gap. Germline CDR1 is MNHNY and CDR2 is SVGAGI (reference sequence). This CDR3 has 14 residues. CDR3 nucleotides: TGTGCCAGCAGTTACCCTGGGAAAAATCAGCCCCAGCATTTT. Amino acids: CASSYPGKNQPQHF.

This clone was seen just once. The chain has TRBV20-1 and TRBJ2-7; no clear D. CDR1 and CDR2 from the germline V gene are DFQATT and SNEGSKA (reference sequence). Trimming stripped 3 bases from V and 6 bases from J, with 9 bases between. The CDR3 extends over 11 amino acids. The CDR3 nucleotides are TGCAGTGCTAGGTCGGTAAGCGAGCAGTACTTC. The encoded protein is CSARSVSEQYF.

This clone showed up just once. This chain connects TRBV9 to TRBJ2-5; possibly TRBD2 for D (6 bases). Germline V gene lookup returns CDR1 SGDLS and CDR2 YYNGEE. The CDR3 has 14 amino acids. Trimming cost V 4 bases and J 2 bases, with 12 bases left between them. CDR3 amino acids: CASSPRRDQETQYF. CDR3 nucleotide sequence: TGTGCCAGCAGCCCCCGGCGGGATCAAGAGACCCAGTACTTC. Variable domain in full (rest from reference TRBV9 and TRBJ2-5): DSGVTQTPKHLITATGQRVTLRCSPRSGDLSVYWYQQSLDQGLQFLIQYYNGEERAKGNILERFSAQQFPDLHSELNLSSLELGDSALYFCASSPRRDQETQYFGPGTRLLVL.

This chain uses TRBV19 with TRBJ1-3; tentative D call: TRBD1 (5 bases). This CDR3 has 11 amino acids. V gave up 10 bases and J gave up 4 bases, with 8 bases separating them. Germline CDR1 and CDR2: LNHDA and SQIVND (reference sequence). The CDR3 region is CATGPGNTIYF. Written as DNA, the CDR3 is TGTGCCACGGGACCAGGAAACACCATATATTTT.

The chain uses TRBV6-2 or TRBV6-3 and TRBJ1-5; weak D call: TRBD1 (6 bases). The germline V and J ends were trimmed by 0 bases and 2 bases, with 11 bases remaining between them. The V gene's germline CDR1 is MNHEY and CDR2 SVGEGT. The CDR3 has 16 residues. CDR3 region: CASSYSSGAGNQPQHF. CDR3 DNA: TGTGCCAGCAGTTACTCGTCGGGGGCAGGCAATCAGCCCCAGCATTTT.

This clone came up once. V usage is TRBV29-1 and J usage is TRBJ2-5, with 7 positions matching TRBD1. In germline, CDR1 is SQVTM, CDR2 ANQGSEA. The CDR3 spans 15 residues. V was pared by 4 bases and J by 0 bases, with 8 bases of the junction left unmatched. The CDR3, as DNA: TGCAGCGTTGGCCTTATGGGACAGCACCAAGAGACCCAGTACTTC. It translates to CSVGLMGQHQETQYF.

The CDR3 region has the DNA TGTGCCACCCAGGACAGGCAGAATGAAAAACTGTTTTTT. Its protein is CATQDRQNEKLFF. V and J are TRBV10-3 and TRBJ1-4; 7 positions match TRBD1. This CDR3 spans 13 amino acids. V shed 10 bases, J shed 5 bases, and the junction held 7 bases outside the gene matches. Germline V CDR1 and CDR2: ENHRY, SYGVKD.

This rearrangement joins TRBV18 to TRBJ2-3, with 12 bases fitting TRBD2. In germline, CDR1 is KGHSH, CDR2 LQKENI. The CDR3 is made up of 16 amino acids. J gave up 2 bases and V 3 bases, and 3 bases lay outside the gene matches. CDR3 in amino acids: CASSPASGGATDTQYF. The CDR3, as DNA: TGTGCCAGCTCACCGGCTAGCGGGGGGGCCACAGATACGCAGTATTTT.

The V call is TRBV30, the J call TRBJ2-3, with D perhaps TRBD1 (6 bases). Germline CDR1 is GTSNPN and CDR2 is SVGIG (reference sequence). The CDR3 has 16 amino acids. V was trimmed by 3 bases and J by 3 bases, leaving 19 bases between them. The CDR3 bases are TGTGCCTGGAGGAAGGGACACCCAGGAGGAACAGATACGCAGTATTTT. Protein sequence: CAWRKGHPGGTDTQYF.

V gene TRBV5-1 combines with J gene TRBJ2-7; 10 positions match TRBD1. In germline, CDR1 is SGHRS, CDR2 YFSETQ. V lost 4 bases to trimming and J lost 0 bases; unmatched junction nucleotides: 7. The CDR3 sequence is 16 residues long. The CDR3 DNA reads TGCGCCAGCAGCATGAGACAGGGGGCCTTCTCCTACGAGCAGTACTTC. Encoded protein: CASSMRQGAFSYEQYF.

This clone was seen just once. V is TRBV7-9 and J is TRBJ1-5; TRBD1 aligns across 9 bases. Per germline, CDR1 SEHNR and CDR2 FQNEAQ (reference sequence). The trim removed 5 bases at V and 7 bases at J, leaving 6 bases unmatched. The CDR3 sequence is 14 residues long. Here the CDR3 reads CASSRTGEWQPQHF. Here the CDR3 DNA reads TGTGCCAGCAGCCGGACAGGGGAATGGCAGCCCCAGCATTTT.

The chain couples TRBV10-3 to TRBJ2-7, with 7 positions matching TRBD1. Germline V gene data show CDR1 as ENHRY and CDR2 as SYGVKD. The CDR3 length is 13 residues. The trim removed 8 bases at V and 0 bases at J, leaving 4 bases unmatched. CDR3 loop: CAILGDSSYEQYF. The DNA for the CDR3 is TGTGCCATCCTTGGGGACAGCTCCTACGAGCAGTACTTC.

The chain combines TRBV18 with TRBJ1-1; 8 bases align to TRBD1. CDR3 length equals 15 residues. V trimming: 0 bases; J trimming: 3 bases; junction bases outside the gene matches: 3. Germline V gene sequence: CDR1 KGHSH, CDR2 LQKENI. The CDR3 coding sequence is TGTGCCAGCTCACCACCGGACAGGGCCCACACTGAAGCTTTCTTT. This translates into CASSPPDRAHTEAFF.

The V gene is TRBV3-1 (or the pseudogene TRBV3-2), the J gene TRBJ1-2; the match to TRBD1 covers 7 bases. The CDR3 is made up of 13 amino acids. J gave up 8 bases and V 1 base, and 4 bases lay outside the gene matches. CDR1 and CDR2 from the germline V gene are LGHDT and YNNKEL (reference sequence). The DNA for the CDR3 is TGTGCCAGCAGCCAAGTGACAGGGATGGGCTACACCTTC. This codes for CASSQVTGMGYTF.

CDR3 residues: CATSDEGWDSGANVLTF. The CDR3, as DNA: TGTGCCACCAGTGATGAGGGCTGGGACTCTGGGGCCAACGTCCTGACTTTC. The J gene is TRBJ2-6, the V gene TRBV24-1; TRBD2 might be the D (5 bases). The germline V gene has CDR1 KGHDR and CDR2 SFDVKD. CDR3 length: 17 amino acids. V was shortened by 3 bases and J by 0 bases, with 11 bases between the two germline ends.

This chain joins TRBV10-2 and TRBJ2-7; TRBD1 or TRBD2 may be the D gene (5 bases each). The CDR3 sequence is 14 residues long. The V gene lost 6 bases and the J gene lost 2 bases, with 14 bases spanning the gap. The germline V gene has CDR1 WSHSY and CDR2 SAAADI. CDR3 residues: CASSGAEAAYEQYF. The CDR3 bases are TGCGCCAGCAGCGGGGCCGAGGCCGCCTACGAGCAGTACTTC.

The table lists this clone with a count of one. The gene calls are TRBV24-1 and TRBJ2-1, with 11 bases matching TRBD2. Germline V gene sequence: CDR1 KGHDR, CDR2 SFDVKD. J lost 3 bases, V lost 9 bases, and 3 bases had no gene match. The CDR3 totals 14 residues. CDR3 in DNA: TGTGCCACCTCTAGCGGGGGGAACTACAATGAGCAGTTCTTC. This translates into CATSSGGNYNEQFF.